One sample yielded the 25 T cell receptor beta chains listed below, sequenced in a study of blood T cell repertoires in COVID-19 (dated by TCRdb to about 2020). Library preparation was by the immunoSEQ multiplex PCR assay. The table was pulled from immuneACCESS by TCRdb, which kept in-frame rearrangements only. Such tables lose some clones; where checked, under half of the loss comes from unresolved V genes, and the rest has no known cause. The sample yields tens of thousands of clones; around 85% were counted once. The ten largest clones represent 20% to 30% of the sample. The material sequenced was peripheral blood. The receptors were sampled from a man aged 80 or over with active or convalescent COVID-19.

This clone has only a few counts. The gene calls are TRBV6-5 and TRBJ1-2; tentatively, D is TRBD1 (6 bases). Germline V gives CDR1 MNHEY, CDR2 SVGAGI. V dropped 6 bases and J dropped 4 bases, with 18 bases sitting between them. The CDR3 runs to 15 residues. DNA of the CDR3: TGTGCCAGCAGCGGCTCGGGGGGCTCACTCTATGGCTACACCTTC. Translating it yields CASSGSGGSLYGYTF.

V and J are TRBV6-5 and TRBJ1-1; D not certain. The V gene lost 8 bases and the J gene lost 0 bases, with 4 bases spanning the gap. Germline assignment: CDR1 MNHEY and CDR2 SVGAGI. CDR3 length: 11 amino acids. The CDR3 DNA sequence: TGTGCCAGCCCTATGAACACTGAAGCTTTCTTT. This encodes CASPMNTEAFF.

The V gene is TRBV19, the J gene TRBJ2-5, with 13 bases fitting TRBD2. Germline trimming cut 5 bases from V and 6 bases from J; bases unmatched to any gene: 6. This CDR3 region has 15 residues. Germline CDR1 reads LNHDA; CDR2 reads SQIVND (reference sequence). The DNA for the CDR3 is TGTGCCAGTAGTCCTCGACTAGCGGGGGGCCAGACCCAGTACTTC. Translation: CASSPRLAGGQTQYF.

The V gene is TRBV3-1 (or the pseudogene TRBV3-2), the J gene TRBJ2-7, with 14 bases aligning to TRBD2. The germline CDR1 and CDR2 sequences are LGHDT and YNNKEL (reference sequence). V was clipped by 4 bases and J by 5 bases; unmatched bases: 16. This CDR3 contains 19 residues. CDR3 in amino acids: CASSPQEGRTSGGIHEQYF. The CDR3 bases are TGTGCCAGCAGCCCACAAGAGGGGCGGACTAGCGGGGGGATCCACGAGCAGTACTTC.

The table lists this clone with a count of one. The J gene is TRBJ2-1, the V gene TRBV5-1, with 16 bases matching TRBD2. V trimming: 0 bases; J trimming: 9 bases; junction bases outside the gene matches: 12. This CDR3 has 19 amino acids. Germline values: CDR1 SGHRS, CDR2 YFSETQ. CDR3 protein: CASSLAGPGTSGGGLEQFF. CDR3 coding DNA: TGCGCCAGCAGCTTGGCCGGTCCCGGGACTAGCGGGGGGGGACTTGAGCAGTTCTTC.

The chain is built from TRBV6-5 and TRBJ1-6, with D possibly being TRBD1 (5 bases). Trimming cost V 8 bases and J 10 bases, with 15 bases left between them. The germline V gene encodes CDR1 MNHEY and CDR2 SVGAGI. This CDR3 spans 13 amino acids. CDR3 amino acids: CASGGGFRSPLHF. Here the CDR3 DNA reads TGTGCCAGCGGGGGAGGGTTTAGGTCACCCCTCCACTTT.

The chain is built from TRBV18 and TRBJ1-1; D unresolved. Germline CDR1 KGHSH, CDR2 LQKENI. V was trimmed by 6 bases and J by 4 bases, leaving 18 bases between them. This CDR3 has 15 residues. CDR3 DNA: TGTGCCAGCTCTAAGACCCTCGGAGGAGGCACTGAAGCTTTCTTT. Translated, it gives CASSKTLGGGTEAFF.

This chain's CDR3 is CASSYQRPPAYYGYTF. The CDR3, as DNA: TGTGCCAGCAGTTACCAGAGGCCTCCGGCCTACTATGGCTACACCTTC. V gene TRBV6-2 or TRBV6-3 combines with J gene TRBJ1-2; D uncertain. The CDR3 contains 16 residues. V gave up 2 bases and J gave up 3 bases, with 16 bases separating them. Germline V gives CDR1 MNHEY, CDR2 SVGEGT.

This chain links TRBV14 with TRBJ2-5; TRBD2 aligns across 7 bases. CDR3 length: 16 amino acids. Germline V gives CDR1 SGHDN, CDR2 FVKESK. The V gene end was trimmed by 1 base and the J gene end by 5 bases; junction bases not matched to a gene: 10. The CDR3 protein is CASSQVGGSPRETQYF. CDR3 DNA sequence: TGTGCCAGCAGCCAAGTGGGGGGGTCGCCACGGGAGACCCAGTACTTC.

A remark on this clone: The germline gene is not matched at one end of the junction; a read error may be the cause. The chain is built from TRBV4-1 and TRBJ1-1; 10 positions agree with TRBD1. From germline, CDR1 is MGHRA and CDR2 YSYEKL. The CDR3 extends over 15 amino acids. The CDR3 sequence: CASNQVMADRGQAFF. In DNA, the CDR3 is TGCGCCAGCAACCAAGTCATGGCCGACAGGGGGCAAGCTTTCTTT.

The rearrangement uses TRBV12-3 or TRBV12-4 and TRBJ1-4, with a weak D call TRBD1 (6 bases). V dropped 6 bases and J dropped 8 bases, with 10 bases sitting between them. There are 12 residues in the CDR3. The CDR3 DNA sequence: TGTGCCAGCAGACAGGGAAGAGAAAAACTGTTTTTT. This encodes CASRQGREKLFF.

The chain uses TRBV3-1 (or the pseudogene TRBV3-2) and TRBJ1-1, with a weak D call TRBD1 (6 bases). CDR1 and CDR2 (germline): LGHDT, YNNKEL (reference sequence). V was clipped by 0 bases and J by 6 bases, with 14 bases between them. The CDR3 has 15 residues. The CDR3 DNA follows: TGTGCCAGCAGCCAAGATGGGACATTTTACGCTGAAGCTTTCTTT. Amino acid sequence: CASSQDGTFYAEAFF.

The chain joins TRBV6-2 or TRBV6-3 to TRBJ2-2, with a tentative D call TRBD2 (5 bases). The CDR3 covers 12 residues. CDR1 and CDR2 from the germline V gene are MNHEY and SVGEGT. V gave up 6 bases and J gave up 6 bases, with 8 bases separating them. The DNA for the CDR3 is TGTGCCAGCAGCCGCGGGCCCGGGGAGCTGTTTTTT. Protein sequence: CASSRGPGELFF.

This clone occurred a few times. The genes are TRBV2 and TRBJ2-1, with D perhaps matching TRBD2 (7 bases). CDR1 SNHLY and CDR2 FYNNEI come from the germline V gene. The CDR3 is 13 residues long. The V gene lost 7 bases and the J gene lost 6 bases, with 13 bases spanning the gap. The CDR3 DNA reads TGTGCCAGCACCGAGGGGGGGCCCAATGAGCAGTTCTTC. This sequence encodes CASTEGGPNEQFF.

This sequence joins TRBV27 and TRBJ1-2; 11 nucleotides align to TRBD1. V dropped 3 bases and J dropped 6; count of bases not matched to a gene: 3. CDR3 size: 14 residues. Germline CDR1 MNHEY, CDR2 SMNVEV (reference sequence). The CDR3 DNA sequence: TGTGCCAGCAGTTTCGGACAGGGGGCGAATGGCTACACCTTC. This sequence encodes CASSFGQGANGYTF.

J is TRBJ2-3 and V is TRBV11-1, with a tentative D call TRBD2 (6 bases). The germline V and J ends were trimmed by 1 base and 5 bases, with 10 bases remaining between them. Germline CDR1 reads SGHAT; CDR2 reads FQDESV (reference sequence). The length of the CDR3 is 14 residues. The CDR3 nucleotides read TGTGCCAGCAGCTTAGGCGGGGCGAGAGATACGCAGTATTTT. Residues: CASSLGGARDTQYF.

The chain joins TRBV5-4 to TRBJ1-4; D might be TRBD1 (6 bases). Trimming removed 4 bases at V and 5 bases at J, with 15 bases between. The germline V gene encodes CDR1 SGHNT and CDR2 YYREEE (reference sequence). This CDR3 spans 15 amino acids. The CDR3 loop reads CASSEKTGSNEKLFF. The CDR3, as DNA: TGTGCCAGCAGCGAAAAGACAGGTTCCAATGAAAAACTGTTTTTT.

This chain joins TRBV6-5 and TRBJ2-2, with D perhaps matching TRBD2 (6 bases). This CDR3 spans 15 amino acids. Trimming pared 2 bases from V and 4 bases from J, leaving 11 bases between. Per germline, CDR1 MNHEY and CDR2 SVGAGI. The CDR3 coding sequence is TGTGCCAGCAGTTACGGGCAAGCGGGCACCGGGGAGCTGTTTTTT. It specifies CASSYGQAGTGELFF.

This clone came up once. The genes are TRBV11-3 and TRBJ2-3, with TRBD1 matching 10 bases. CDR1 is SGHNT, CDR2 YENEEA, per germline. The V segment lost 1 base and the J segment 5 bases; nucleotides outside the gene matches: 6. The CDR3 is 16 amino acids. The CDR3 reads CASSLGTGGRGDTQYF. DNA for the CDR3: TGTGCCAGCAGCTTAGGGACAGGGGGTCGGGGAGATACGCAGTATTTT.

Points on this clone: Compared with germline, one end of the junction differs, possibly owing to a read error. The chain is built from TRBV11-2 and TRBJ1-4; 12 nucleotides agree with TRBD1. The CDR3 loop spans 14 amino acids. CDR1 is SGHAT, CDR2 FQNNGV, per germline. This CDR3 reads CASSLGRGTGGLRF. The CDR3 nucleotides are TGTGCCAGCAGCTTAGGTCGCGGGACAGGGGGCCTTCGCTTT.

J is TRBJ2-5 and V is TRBV6-1; tentative D call: TRBD2 (5 bases). CDR1 and CDR2 from the germline V gene are MNHNS and SASEGT. The germline V and J ends were trimmed by 2 bases and 5 bases, with 18 bases remaining between them. The CDR3 length is 16 residues. The CDR3 bases are TGTGCCAGCAGTGAATCCCCGGGAATCACCAGGGAGACCCAGTACTTC. Translating it yields CASSESPGITRETQYF.

This clone was picked up one time. This sequence joins TRBV5-1 and TRBJ2-5; 7 nucleotides agree with TRBD1. The V gene's germline CDR1 is SGHRS and CDR2 YFSETQ. This CDR3 contains 15 residues. Trimming took 3 bases from V and 2 from J; bases not matched to a gene: 7. CDR3 sequence: CASSSLGGGQETQYF. Written as DNA, the CDR3 is TGCGCCAGCAGCTCCTTAGGGGGCGGGCAAGAGACCCAGTACTTC. The entire variable domain, with the rest obtained from reference TRBV5-1 and TRBJ2-5, is as follows: KAGVTQTPRYLIKTRGQQVTLSCSPISGHRSVSWYQQTPGQGLQFLFEYFSETQRNKGNFPGRFSGRQFSNSRSEMNVSTLELGDSALYLCASSSLGGGQETQYFGPGTRLLVL.

This chain joins TRBV6-6 and TRBJ1-5, with 12 bases identical to TRBD1. The germline V gene encodes CDR1 MNHNY and CDR2 SVGAGI (reference sequence). V lost 5 bases to trimming and J lost 2 bases; unmatched junction nucleotides: 16. The length of the CDR3 is 20 residues. This chain's CDR3 is CASSRGTGTGGVIGNQPQHF. The CDR3 DNA follows: TGTGCCAGCAGTCGAGGAACCGGGACAGGGGGCGTAATTGGCAATCAGCCCCAGCATTTT.

V usage is TRBV5-1 and J usage is TRBJ1-4, with a weak D call TRBD1 (5 bases). This CDR3 is built from 15 residues. V was shortened by 4 bases and J by 13 bases, with 23 bases between the two germline ends. Looked up from germline, CDR1 is SGHRS and CDR2 is YFSETQ. CDR3 protein: CASSTTGTLEGRLFF. The CDR3 coding sequence is TGCGCCAGCAGCACAACCGGGACTCTCGAAGGGAGACTGTTTTTT.

The V and J genes are TRBV19 and TRBJ1-2; 9 positions match TRBD1. Germline CDR1 is LNHDA and CDR2 is SQIVND (reference sequence). The V segment lost 9 bases and the J segment 5 bases; nucleotides outside the gene matches: 10. The CDR3 loop spans 14 amino acids. The CDR3 spells CASKPGQGNYGYTF. The CDR3 bases are TGTGCCAGCAAACCGGGACAGGGTAATTATGGCTACACCTTC.